This T cell receptor (beta chain) came from a study of T cell responses to AZD1222 COVID-19 vaccine. Background on the study: The analysis combined second doses at about 4 or about 12 weeks.

The method was immunoSEQ multiplex PCR; TCRdb's version includes in-frame clones alone and lacks a portion of them. This repertoire shows 70,000 or so clones, around 90% found once; its top ten account for approximately 25%. V lost 1 base, J lost 8 bases, and 11 bases lay in between. This CDR3 is 13 amino acids long. Germline V gene lookup returns CDR1 LGHNA and CDR2 YSLEER. This clone has only one observation. The receptor was isolated from an adult in good health. This rearrangement joins TRBV4-3 to TRBJ1-1; D remains ambiguous. The material sequenced was peripheral blood, taken on day 0 of AZD1222 vaccination. CDR3 coding DNA: TGCGCCAGCAGCCAAGGTGCGACGGCGGAAGCTTTCTTT. Translated: CASSQGATAEAFF.